This TCR beta chain was sequenced for a study of CD8+CD57+ T cells in acquired aplastic anemia. Study-level background: On average, sorted CD4+ and CD8+ cells gave roughly 3 ug of DNA.

The TCR beta profiling, which covered VDJ combination and CDR3 sequence, was carried out using genomic DNA as the template. One entry per CDR3 protein results from TCRdb running MiXCR on the reads. The table includes 250,000 to 350,000 distinct CDR3 sequences, approximately 56% detected once. Points on this clonotype: Its antigen is unidentified.

General study points: Fewer than 30 CD8+ CDR3 sequences were shared between patients and controls. No significant patient-versus-control difference appeared in CD8+ Simpson's diversity.

Germline V lookup: CDR1 SNHLY, CDR2 FYNNEI. The CDR3 sequence is 14 residues long. V gave up 5 bases and J gave up 1 base, with 11 bases separating them. This sequence joins TRBV2 and TRBJ1-1; possibly TRBD1 for D (6 bases). The specimen sequenced was sorted CD4+, CD8+, or CD8+CD57+ T cells (not recorded which) from PBMCs. This TCR was sampled from a human donor with severe aplastic anemia or a healthy control (not recorded which). The CDR3 DNA reads TGTGCCAGCAGTTTAAGGGGGGGGAACACTGAAGCTTTCTTT. Its translation: CASSLRGGNTEAFF. Full variable domain (outside the CDR3, taken from reference TRBV2 and TRBJ1-1): EPEVTQTPSHQVTQMGQEVILRCVPISNHLYFYWYRQILGQKVEFLVSFYNNEISEKSEIFDDQFSVERPDGSNFTLKIRSTKLEDSAMYFCASSLRGGNTEAFFGQGTRLTVV.